Below, 20 T cell receptor beta chains from the same sample are listed, as sequenced in a study of OX40 agonist ivuxolimab in advanced cancers. Assay: immunoSEQ multiplex PCR; the TCRdb copy retains only in-frame clones and omits some. The table includes about 73,000 clones, about 86% detected once. The sample was CD4+ or CD8+ T cells sorted from blood, taken in a trial of the OX40 agonist ivuxolimab. The receptors here all came from an adult with an advanced solid tumor such as melanoma, head and neck, liver or kidney cancer.

The chain combines TRBV19 with TRBJ1-2; 8 bases match TRBD1. J gave up 8 bases and V 4 bases, and 6 bases lay outside the gene matches. CDR3 size: 13 residues. Germline V lookup: CDR1 LNHDA, CDR2 SQIVND (reference sequence). The CDR3 region is CASSTDRVGGYTF. CDR3 coding DNA: TGTGCCAGTAGTACGGACAGGGTGGGAGGCTACACCTTC. Full variable domain (rest looked up from reference TRBV19 and TRBJ1-2): DGGITQSPKYLFRKEGQNVTLSCEQNLNHDAMYWYRQDPGQGLRLIYYSQIVNDFQKGDIAEGYSVSREKKESFPLTVTSAQKNPTAFYLCASSTDRVGGYTFGSGTRLTVV.

V usage is TRBV6-5 and J usage is TRBJ2-2, with TRBD1 identical over 7 bases. V trimming: 1 base; J trimming: 4 bases; junction bases outside the gene matches: 3. The CDR3 length is 15 residues. CDR1 MNHEY and CDR2 SVGAGI come from the germline V gene. Here the CDR3 reads CASSYFSGGTGELFF. The CDR3 nucleotides are TGTGCCAGCAGTTACTTCTCAGGGGGCACCGGGGAGCTGTTTTTT.

V and J are TRBV27 and TRBJ2-7; D gene uncertain. V was pared by 4 bases and J by 7 bases, with 14 bases between. The CDR3 contains 13 residues. CDR1 is MNHEY and CDR2 is SMNVEV in the germline V gene (reference sequence). The CDR3 DNA follows: TGTGCCAGCAGTTCCACCTTTACACGAGAGCAGTACTTC. The encoded protein is CASSSTFTREQYF.

The chain combines TRBV15 with TRBJ2-7; D not resolved. Germline loops: CDR1 LNHNV, CDR2 YYDKDF (reference sequence). V dropped 8 bases and J dropped 0 bases, with 11 bases sitting between them. The CDR3 spans 13 residues. CDR3 protein: CATSWGFSYEQYF. CDR3 in DNA: TGTGCCACCTCTTGGGGATTCTCCTACGAGCAGTACTTC. Combining the CDR3 with reference TRBV15 and TRBJ2-7 gives the whole variable domain DAMVIQNPRYQVTQFGKPVTLSCSQTLNHNVMYWYQQKSSQAPKLLFHYYDKDFNNEADTPDNFQSRRPNTSFCFLDIRSPGLGDTAMYLCATSWGFSYEQYFGPGTRLTVT.

The chain recombines TRBV28 with TRBJ2-1; maybe TRBD1 (6 bases). Germline V gene data show CDR1 as MDHEN and CDR2 as SYDVKM. This CDR3 has 11 amino acids. The V and J ends lost 4 bases and 12 bases respectively, with 10 bases between them. CDR3 protein: CASSYQGGQFF. In nucleotides, the CDR3 is TGTGCCAGCAGTTACCAAGGGGGGCAGTTCTTC.

V usage is TRBV9 and J usage is TRBJ2-3, with D uncertain. Looked up from germline, CDR1 is SGDLS and CDR2 is YYNGEE. Between the trimmed V and J ends, which lost 0 bases and 2 bases, there was a span of 13 bases. The CDR3 spans 16 residues. The CDR3 nucleotides are TGTGCCAGCAGCGTAGCTCTAGAGACATACACAGATACGCAGTATTTT. This codes for CASSVALETYTDTQYF.

The J gene is TRBJ2-1, the V gene TRBV11-3; 10 nucleotides line up with TRBD2. Germline-derived CDR1 and CDR2 are SGHNT and YENEEA. J was trimmed by 7 bases and V by 3 bases; bases with no gene match: 18. CDR3 length: 19 residues. The DNA for the CDR3 is TGTGCCAGCAGCTTTGGCCCTGCGGCCCAGCAGCGGGGGGGGAATGAGCAGTTCTTC. Its translation: CASSFGPAAQQRGGNEQFF.

The chain is built from TRBV19 and TRBJ2-5; D is perhaps TRBD2 (6 bases). V lost 2 bases and J lost 11, with 15 bases in between. Germline CDR1 is LNHDA and CDR2 is SQIVND (reference sequence). CDR3 length: 13 amino acids. The DNA of the CDR3 is TGTGCCAGTAGTATAAACCCCGACCGGGAGCAGTACTTC. Its translation is CASSINPDREQYF.

The chain has TRBV11-3 and TRBJ2-7; 8 bases map to TRBD1. CDR3 size: 15 residues. Germline V gene sequence: CDR1 SGHNT, CDR2 YENEEA. The trim removed 8 bases at V and 5 bases at J, leaving 14 bases unmatched. The CDR3 DNA follows: TGTGCCAGCGTCCCAGGAGCAGGGGGCAAGGACGAGCAGTACTTC. Translation gives CASVPGAGGKDEQYF.

V is TRBV11-3 and J is TRBJ2-5, with TRBD1 as a possible D gene (5 bases). TRBJ2-7 matches the DNA end more closely, so the J call is doubtful. Germline lookup yields CDR1 SGHNT and CDR2 YENEEA. The CDR3 spans 12 residues. The DNA for the CDR3 is TGTGCCAGCAGGCAGGGAACCTACGAGCAGTACTTC. It encodes CASRQGTYEQYF.

V and J are TRBV7-3 and TRBJ2-2, with 7 bases lining up with TRBD1. Germline CDR1 is SGHTA and CDR2 is FQGTGA. CDR3 length: 16 residues. The J segment lost 1 base and the V segment lost 2 bases, leaving 4 bases of the junction unmatched. CDR3 nucleotide sequence: TGTGCCAGCAGCTTAGGACAGGTCCTGAACACCGGGGAGCTGTTTTTT. Translated: CASSLGQVLNTGELFF. Full variable domain (missing parts from reference TRBV7-3 and TRBJ2-2): GAGVSQTPSNKVTEKGKYVELRCDPISGHTALYWYRQSLGQGPEFLIYFQGTGAADDSGLPNDRFFAVRPEGSVSTLKIQRTERGDSAVYLCASSLGQVLNTGELFFGEGSRLTVL.

V is TRBV4-3 and J is TRBJ2-3; TRBD2 aligns across 8 bases. The V segment lost 5 bases and the J segment 2 bases; nucleotides outside the gene matches: 12. Germline assignment: CDR1 LGHNA and CDR2 YSLEER. CDR3 length: 17 residues. The DNA of the CDR3 is TGCGCCAGCAGCGTGGGTACCAGCGGGGGAATCACAGATACGCAGTATTTT. Translated: CASSVGTSGGITDTQYF.

The chain is built from TRBV19 and TRBJ2-5; 8 nucleotides agree with TRBD1. Germline-derived CDR1 and CDR2 are LNHDA and SQIVND (reference sequence). This CDR3 region has 15 residues. V lost 4 bases, J lost 5 bases, and 9 bases stayed unmatched. CDR3 amino acids: CASSKRQGRKETQYF. As DNA, the CDR3 is TGTGCCAGTAGTAAGAGACAGGGGAGGAAGGAGACCCAGTACTTC.

The gene calls are TRBV2 and TRBJ1-1; D call uncertain. The length of the CDR3 is 12 residues. Deletions cut 6 bases from V and 1 base from J, with 6 bases between. CDR1 and CDR2 (germline): SNHLY, FYNNEI. This CDR3 is CASRGSNTEAFF. The CDR3 DNA follows: TGTGCCAGCAGGGGATCGAACACTGAAGCTTTCTTT.

The chain couples TRBV6-6 to TRBJ2-7; D not certain. The CDR3 has 14 residues. Per germline, CDR1 MNHNY and CDR2 SVGAGI (reference sequence). V lost 8 bases and J lost 0, with 14 bases in between. This chain's CDR3 is CASRATVGSYEQYF. CDR3 nucleotides: TGTGCCAGCCGAGCAACGGTTGGCTCCTACGAGCAGTACTTC.

V is TRBV7-9 and J is TRBJ1-3; D ambiguous. The CDR3 consists of 15 residues. Germline assignment: CDR1 SEHNR and CDR2 FQNEAQ (reference sequence). Trimming stripped 5 bases from V and 0 bases from J, with 11 bases between. The chain's CDR3 is CASSPLPTSGNTIYF. The CDR3 DNA sequence: TGTGCCAGCAGCCCCCTCCCTACCTCTGGAAACACCATATATTTT. The variable domain in full, completed from reference TRBV7-9 and TRBJ1-3, reads DTGVSQNPRHKITKRGQNVTFRCDPISEHNRLYWYRQTLGQGPEFLTYFQNEAQLEKSRLLSDRFSAERPKGSFSTLEIQRTEQGDSAMYLCASSPLPTSGNTIYFGEGSWLTVV.

The chain recombines TRBV10-3 with TRBJ2-1, with 10 positions matching TRBD2. V gave up 5 bases and J gave up 1 base; unmatched junction bases: 11. Germline CDR1 ENHRY, CDR2 SYGVKD. The CDR3 loop spans 18 amino acids. Here the CDR3 DNA reads TGTGCCATCAGTAAGACTTCATTAGCGGGAGGTTCCTACAATGAGCAGTTCTTC. Residues: CAISKTSLAGGSYNEQFF.

This clone has more than one count but fewer than ten. V gene TRBV7-9 combines with J gene TRBJ2-2, with D uncertain. The CDR3 is 16 residues long. Trimming took off 1 base at V and 3 bases at J, with 12 bases between the two ends. Germline CDR1 and CDR2: SEHNR and FQNEAQ (reference sequence). The CDR3 loop reads CASSLGIRGDTGELFF. The DNA for the CDR3 is TGTGCCAGCAGCTTAGGGATTCGTGGGGACACCGGGGAGCTGTTTTTT.

V is TRBV4-2 and J is TRBJ2-1; D perhaps matches TRBD2 (5 bases). Deletions cut 9 bases from V and 2 bases from J, with 8 bases between. CDR3 length: 12 residues. Germline-derived CDR1 and CDR2 are LGHNA and YNFKEQ. The CDR3 coding sequence is TGTGCCAGTGAGGGCACCTACAATGAGCAGTTCTTC. It yields the protein CASEGTYNEQFF.

The chain carries TRBV18 and TRBJ2-3; no clear D. In germline, CDR1 is KGHSH, CDR2 LQKENI. The length of the CDR3 is 15 residues. V lost 3 bases, J lost 0 bases, and 10 bases lay in between. CDR3 sequence reads: CASSPLLTSTDTQYF. The CDR3 coding sequence is TGTGCCAGCTCACCGTTACTTACTAGCACAGATACGCAGTATTTT.